These 18 T cell receptor beta chains originate from one sample sequenced in a study of beta chain features in type 1 diabetes. Study results and limitations: Type 1 diabetes patients had TCRB CDR3s that were shorter (moderately but significantly so) in all four CD4+ subsets.

Isolated RNA was reverse transcribed in full, so expressed TCRB transcripts were sequenced. Method: immunoSEQ multiplex PCR; TCRdb's copy keeps in-frame clones and lacks some. The repertoire includes over 650,000 clones, around 15% of them detected once, and nearly 0.04% sits in the top ten. Their target antigens are unknown. Material for sequencing was naive CD4+ T cells from blood. Every receptor here comes from a man aged 18 to 30 with type 1 diabetes.

The chain couples TRBV6-5 to TRBJ2-5; 8 bases line up with TRBD1. This CDR3 region has 15 residues. CDR1 is MNHEY, CDR2 SVGAGI, per germline. Trimming removed 6 bases from V and 4 bases from J; junction bases left unmatched: 10. CDR3 loop: CASSPTHRGRETQYF. In nucleotides, the CDR3 is TGTGCCAGCAGCCCTACCCACAGGGGGAGAGAGACCCAGTACTTC.

The CDR3 is CASSPTWGRETQYF. The CDR3 coding sequence is TGTGCCAGCAGTCCTACCTGGGGCCGAGAGACCCAGTACTTC. The rearrangement joins TRBV7-9 to TRBJ2-5; D is perhaps TRBD1 (5 bases). V was cut by 6 bases and J by 4 bases, with 15 bases left in between. CDR1 is SEHNR, CDR2 FQNEAQ, per germline (reference sequence). CDR3 size: 14 residues.

This clone was found a few times. Because the CDR3's place on the DNA is in doubt, the DNA is left out and the CDR3 is given as listed by TCRdb. V is TRBV5-1 and J is TRBJ2-7; TRBD1, the D gene given by the table, was not confirmed from the DNA. The CDR3 is 18 amino acids in total, end residues counted. The germline V gene encodes CDR1 SGHRS and CDR2 YFSETQ. The CDR3 loop is CASSSSRDSFGSGYEQYF.

In its sample, this clone was seen a few times. The DNA for the CDR3 is TGTGCCATCAGTTCCCCAGGGGGCCGGGAGGAAAAACTGTTTTTT. This gives the protein CAISSPGGREEKLFF. The chain recombines TRBV10-3 with TRBJ1-4; TRBD1 matches 8 bases. Germline V gives CDR1 ENHRY, CDR2 SYGVKD. CDR3 size: 15 residues. V lost 5 bases, J lost 8 bases, and 10 bases stayed unmatched.

The gene calls are TRBV9 and TRBJ2-7, with D perhaps TRBD1 (7 bases). CDR1 SGDLS and CDR2 YYNGEE come from the germline V gene. CDR3 size: 15 residues. Between the trimmed V and J ends, which lost 3 bases and 0 bases, there was a span of 13 bases. Written as DNA, the CDR3 is TGTGCCAGCAGCGCGAGGGGGGACAGCTCCTACGAGCAGTACTTC. This codes for CASSARGDSSYEQYF.

This clone has only a few counts. The CDR3 region has the DNA TGTGCCAGCAGCGTACCAAACAGGGACAGGCTACGCTCTGGGGCCAACGTCCTGACTTTC. It is translated as CASSVPNRDRLRSGANVLTF. This rearrangement joins TRBV9 to TRBJ2-6, with TRBD1 matching 8 bases. This CDR3 has 20 amino acids. V shed 1 base, J shed 0 bases, and the junction held 12 bases outside the gene matches. The germline CDR1 and CDR2 sequences are SGDLS and YYNGEE.

In this sample, this clone turned up a few times. The chain is built from TRBV25-1 and TRBJ1-1; D possibly corresponds to TRBD1 (5 bases). Germline CDR1 MGHDK, CDR2 SYGVNS. This CDR3 region has 14 residues. Trimming removed 2 bases from V and 4 bases from J, with 11 bases in between. CDR3 loop: CASSEVDSTTEAFF. Written as DNA, the CDR3 is TGTGCCAGCAGTGAAGTCGACAGTACCACTGAAGCTTTCTTT.

The genes are TRBV7-2 and TRBJ1-2; maybe TRBD1 (5 bases). Trimming stripped 4 bases from V and 7 bases from J, with 10 bases between. CDR1 is SGHTA, CDR2 FQGNSA, per germline. The CDR3 extends over 12 amino acids. The CDR3 DNA sequence: TGTGCCAGCAGCTCGATGGGGGTTGGCTACACCTTC. This translates into CASSSMGVGYTF. Full variable domain (rest looked up from reference TRBV7-2 and TRBJ1-2): GAGVSQSPSNKVTEKGKDVELRCDPISGHTALYWYRQSLGQGLEFLIYFQGNSAPDKSGLPSDRFSAERTGGSVSTLTIQRTQQEDSAVYLCASSSMGVGYTFGSGTRLTVV.

The chain is built from TRBV10-3 and TRBJ2-2; tentatively, D is TRBD2 (6 bases). The CDR3 runs to 14 residues. Trimming shortened V by 5 bases and J by 4 bases, and 11 bases separated the two germline ends. The germline gives CDR1 ENHRY, CDR2 SYGVKD. CDR3 nucleotides: TGTGCCATCAGTATGACTAGGGCCACCGGGGAGCTGTTTTTT. As protein: CAISMTRATGELFF.

The chain employs TRBV10-3 and TRBJ1-6; the D gene is possibly TRBD1 (5 bases). In germline, CDR1 is ENHRY, CDR2 SYGVKD. This CDR3 is 12 amino acids long. Trimming pared 6 bases from V and 7 bases from J, leaving 7 bases between. The CDR3 nucleotides are TGTGCCATCAGACAGGAGAATTCACCCCTCCACTTT. Translating gives CAIRQENSPLHF.

This clone was seen more than once but under ten times. The rearrangement uses TRBV5-4 and TRBJ2-1; possibly TRBD1 or TRBD2 for D (6 bases each). The CDR3 loop spans 15 amino acids. Germline V gene data show CDR1 as SGHNT and CDR2 as YYREEE (reference sequence). V lost 4 bases and J lost 6, with 17 bases in between. The CDR3 protein is CASSQYGGPGNEQFF. CDR3 DNA: TGTGCCAGCAGCCAGTACGGGGGCCCTGGCAATGAGCAGTTCTTC.

Of note for this clone: The sample has other DNA sequences that encode this CDR3 too. The rearrangement links TRBV9 to TRBJ1-1; 7 bases line up with TRBD1. V lost 1 base and J lost 0; bases outside the gene matches: 0. The CDR3 is made up of 14 amino acids. From germline, CDR1 is SGDLS and CDR2 YYNGEE. CDR3 amino acids: CASSVQGVNTEAFF. DNA for the CDR3: TGTGCCAGCAGCGTACAGGGGGTGAACACTGAAGCTTTCTTT.

The chain links TRBV7-2 to TRBJ2-3; D remains ambiguous. Germline CDR1 SGHTA, CDR2 FQGNSA. V was clipped by 5 bases and J by 0 bases, with 3 bases between them. This CDR3 contains 12 residues. CDR3 protein: CASSRSTDTQYF. In nucleotides, the CDR3 is TGTGCCAGCAGCCGAAGCACAGATACGCAGTATTTT.

This clone has a handful of counts. CDR3 residues: CASSPHSGGTNYGYTF. In DNA form, the CDR3 reads TGCGCCAGCAGCCCTCATAGTGGGGGGACCAACTATGGCTACACCTTC. The rearrangement uses TRBV4-3 and TRBJ1-2, with TRBD1 as a possible D gene (5 bases). Germline V CDR1 and CDR2: LGHNA, YSLEER. Deletions cut 4 bases from V and 2 bases from J, with 17 bases between. The CDR3 sequence is 16 residues long.

This clone occurred a few times. This chain uses TRBV14 with TRBJ2-1; 8 bases line up with TRBD2. The CDR3 covers 15 residues. J lost 6 bases, V lost 2 bases, and 6 bases had no gene match. CDR1 is SGHDN and CDR2 is FVKESK in the germline V gene. The CDR3 DNA follows: TGTGCCAGCAGCCAAAGCGGGACTAGTTTCAATGAGCAGTTCTTC. Amino acid sequence: CASSQSGTSFNEQFF.

CDR3 amino acids: CASTPGGRQETQYF. In nucleotides, the CDR3 is TGTGCCAGCACCCCGGGGGGTCGCCAAGAGACCCAGTACTTC. The V gene is TRBV28, the J gene TRBJ2-5; 7 bases line up with TRBD2. Germline lookup yields CDR1 MDHEN and CDR2 SYDVKM. Unmatched junction bases numbered 6, after V lost 7 bases and J lost 1 base. The CDR3 consists of 14 residues.

This rearrangement joins TRBV15 to TRBJ2-6; tentatively, D is TRBD2 (5 bases). V lost 4 bases and J 0 bases, leaving 10 bases between the germline ends. CDR3 length: 16 residues. Germline values: CDR1 LNHNV, CDR2 YYDKDF (reference sequence). CDR3 in DNA: TGTGCCACCAGCAAGGCCCGGGGCTCTGGGGCCAACGTCCTGACTTTC. Residues: CATSKARGSGANVLTF. Complete variable domain (other parts from reference TRBV15 and TRBJ2-6): DAMVIQNPRYQVTQFGKPVTLSCSQTLNHNVMYWYQQKSSQAPKLLFHYYDKDFNNEADTPDNFQSRRPNTSFCFLDIRSPGLGDTAMYLCATSKARGSGANVLTFGAGSRLTVL.

This rearrangement joins TRBV4-3 to TRBJ2-7; D might be TRBD1 (5 bases). CDR1 and CDR2 (germline): LGHNA, YSLEER. V lost 1 base and J lost 7, with 17 bases in between. The CDR3 runs 15 residues. Here the CDR3 DNA reads TGCGCCAGCAGCCAAGGCGTCCAGGGTACATATGAGCAGTACTTC. This sequence encodes CASSQGVQGTYEQYF.